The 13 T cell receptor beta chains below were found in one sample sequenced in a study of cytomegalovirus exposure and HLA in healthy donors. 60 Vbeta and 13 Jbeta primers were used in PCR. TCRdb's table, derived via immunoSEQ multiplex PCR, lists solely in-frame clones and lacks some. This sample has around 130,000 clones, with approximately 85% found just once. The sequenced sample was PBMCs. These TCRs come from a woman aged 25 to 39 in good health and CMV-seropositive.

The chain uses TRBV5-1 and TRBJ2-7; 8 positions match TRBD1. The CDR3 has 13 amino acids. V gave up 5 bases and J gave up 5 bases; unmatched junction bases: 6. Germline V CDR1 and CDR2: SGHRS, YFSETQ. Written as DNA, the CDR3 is TGCGCCAGCAGGAAGACAGGGGTCAACGAGCAGTACTTC. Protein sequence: CASRKTGVNEQYF.

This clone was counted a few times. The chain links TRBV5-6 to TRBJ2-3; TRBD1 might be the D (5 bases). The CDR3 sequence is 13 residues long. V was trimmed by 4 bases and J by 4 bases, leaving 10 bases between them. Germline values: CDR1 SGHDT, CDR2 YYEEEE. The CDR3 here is CASSVPTADTQYF. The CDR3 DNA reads TGTGCCAGCAGCGTCCCGACAGCAGATACGCAGTATTTT. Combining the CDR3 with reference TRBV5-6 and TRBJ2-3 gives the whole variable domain DAGVTQSPTHLIKTRGQQVTLRCSPKSGHDTVSWYQQALGQGPQFIFQYYEEEERQRGNFPDRFSGHQFPNYSSELNVNALLLGDSALYLCASSVPTADTQYFGPGTRLTVL.

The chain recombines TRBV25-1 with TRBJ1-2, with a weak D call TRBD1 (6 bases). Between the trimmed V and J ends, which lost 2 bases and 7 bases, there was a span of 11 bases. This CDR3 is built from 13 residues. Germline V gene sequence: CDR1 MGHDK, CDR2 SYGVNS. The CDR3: CASSERTALGYTF. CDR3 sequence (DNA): TGTGCCAGCAGTGAAAGGACAGCCCTTGGCTACACCTTC.

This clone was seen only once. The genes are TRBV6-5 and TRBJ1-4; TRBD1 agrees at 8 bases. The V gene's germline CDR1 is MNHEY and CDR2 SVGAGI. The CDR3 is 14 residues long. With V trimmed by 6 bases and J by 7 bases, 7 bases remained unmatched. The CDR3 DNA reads TGTGCCAGCAGCAACAGGGGGAGAGGTGAAAAACTGTTTTTT. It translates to CASSNRGRGEKLFF.

The CDR3 sequence is CASSLGAGGRVHEQYF. The CDR3 DNA reads as TGTGCCAGCAGCTTAGGAGCTGGCGGCAGGGTACACGAGCAGTACTTC. The chain is built from TRBV7-9 and TRBJ2-7; D perhaps matches TRBD1 (5 bases). CDR3 length: 16 amino acids. Trimming cost V 1 base and J 5 bases, with 18 bases left between them. The germline gives CDR1 SEHNR, CDR2 FQNEAQ (reference sequence).

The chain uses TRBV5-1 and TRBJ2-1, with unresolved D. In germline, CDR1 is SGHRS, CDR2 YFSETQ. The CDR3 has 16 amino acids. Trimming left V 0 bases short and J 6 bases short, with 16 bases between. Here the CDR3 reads CASSLASRSTLNEQFF. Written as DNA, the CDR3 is TGCGCCAGCAGCTTGGCATCGAGAAGTACCCTCAATGAGCAGTTCTTC. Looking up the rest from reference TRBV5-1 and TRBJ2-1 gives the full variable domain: KAGVTQTPRYLIKTRGQQVTLSCSPISGHRSVSWYQQTPGQGLQFLFEYFSETQRNKGNFPGRFSGRQFSNSRSEMNVSTLELGDSALYLCASSLASRSTLNEQFFGPGTRLTVL.

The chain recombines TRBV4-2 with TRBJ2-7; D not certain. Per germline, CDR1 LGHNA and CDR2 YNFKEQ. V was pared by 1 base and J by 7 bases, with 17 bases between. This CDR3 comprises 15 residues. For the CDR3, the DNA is TGTGCCAGCAGCCAAGGTACTTCCTTCTCGGGTGAGCAGTACTTC. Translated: CASSQGTSFSGEQYF.

CDR3 nucleotides: TGTGCCAGCAGTTACAGGGAAGGGAGTTCACCCCTCCACTTT. It translates to CASSYREGSSPLHF. The chain joins TRBV27 to TRBJ1-6, with D tentatively TRBD1 (6 bases). The CDR3 is made up of 14 amino acids. Germline CDR1 is MNHEY and CDR2 is SMNVEV (reference sequence). Trimming pared 4 bases from V and 9 bases from J, leaving 13 bases between.

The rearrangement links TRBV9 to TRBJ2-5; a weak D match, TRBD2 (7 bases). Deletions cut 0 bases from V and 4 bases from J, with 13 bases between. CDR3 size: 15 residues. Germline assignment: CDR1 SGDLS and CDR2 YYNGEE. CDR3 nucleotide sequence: TGTGCCAGCAGCGTAGGAGGGGGGGCCGGAGAGACCCAGTACTTC. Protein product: CASSVGGGAGETQYF.

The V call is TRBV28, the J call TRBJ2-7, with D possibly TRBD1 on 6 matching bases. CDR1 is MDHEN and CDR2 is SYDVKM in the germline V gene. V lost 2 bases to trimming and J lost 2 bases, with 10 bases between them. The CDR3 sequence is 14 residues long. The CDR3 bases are TGTGCCAGCAGTTTACCAGGGGCGGCCTACGAGCAGTACTTC. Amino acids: CASSLPGAAYEQYF.

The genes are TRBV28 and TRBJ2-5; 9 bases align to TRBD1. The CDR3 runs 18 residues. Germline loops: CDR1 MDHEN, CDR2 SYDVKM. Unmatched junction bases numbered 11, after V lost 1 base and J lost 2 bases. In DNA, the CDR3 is TGTGCCAGCAGTTTATTGGCCTGGGACAGGGCGGATCAAGAGACCCAGTACTTC. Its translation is CASSLLAWDRADQETQYF.

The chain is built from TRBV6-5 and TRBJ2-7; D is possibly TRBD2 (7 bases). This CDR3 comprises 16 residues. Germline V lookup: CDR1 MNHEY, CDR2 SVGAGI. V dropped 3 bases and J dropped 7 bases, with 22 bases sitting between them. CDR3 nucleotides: TGTGCCAGCAGTTATAGTGGGGGGGCGAGTGGACGGGAGCAGTACTTC. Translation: CASSYSGGASGREQYF.

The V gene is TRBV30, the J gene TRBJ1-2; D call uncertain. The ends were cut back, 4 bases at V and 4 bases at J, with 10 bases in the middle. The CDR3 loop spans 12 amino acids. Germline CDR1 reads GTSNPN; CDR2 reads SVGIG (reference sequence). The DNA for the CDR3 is TGTGCCTGGATGGTTGGCGGCTATGGCTACACCTTC. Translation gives CAWMVGGYGYTF.